These T cell receptor beta chains were read from a single sample in a study of regulatory T cells in long-lasting Graves disease. TCRdb reprocessed the multiplex PCR reads with MiXCR, giving one entry per CDR3 protein. The table lists about 460,000 distinct CDR3 sequences, about 20% of them singletons. The sequencing used peripheral blood mononuclear cells (PBMCs), collected when the disease was refractory, from a patient treated with antithyroid drugs. Receptors were obtained from a female donor with Graves disease. CDR3s leave out the opening cysteine and the closing phenylalanine or tryptophan. The D gene is left open where the match is weak.

CDR3aa: ASRTAELETQY
v_gene: TRBV6-1
d_gene: .

CDR3aa: ASSYDSFYEQY
v_gene: TRBV6-2/TRBV6-3
d_gene: .

CDR3aa: ASTKAESKNIQY
v_gene: TRBV6-1
d_gene: .

CDR3aa: ASSPSPTNTGELF
v_gene: TRBV7-9
d_gene: .

CDR3aa: SVVDRGPGELF
v_gene: TRBV29-1
d_gene: TRBD1

CDR3aa: ASSLDGTGNEKLF
v_gene: TRBV5-1
d_gene: TRBD1

CDR3aa: SARDPGGRETQY
v_gene: TRBV20-1
d_gene: TRBD1

CDR3aa: ASSYNIITGTTETQY
v_gene: TRBV6-8
d_gene: .

CDR3aa: ASSIGDDSPLH
v_gene: TRBV19
d_gene: .

CDR3aa: ASSSGEGGYT
v_gene: TRBV7-2
d_gene: .